These T cell receptor beta chains were read from a single sample in a study of shared clonotypes between healthy human individuals. Sequencing used immunoSEQ multiplex PCR; TCRdb keeps in-frame clones, though not all of them. The sample yields about 1.5 million clones, roughly 96% seen once. The sequenced sample was naive CD4+ T cells sorted from blood. These receptors originate from a man aged 25-45 years in good health. CDR3s include the opening cysteine and the closing phenylalanine or tryptophan. Each record gives: J gene, V gene, CDR3 length, D gene, clone size, CDR3 protein, CDR3 DNA. D genes are given only for firm matches. Some rows have no size entry. The others give once, few or many, or a class for an expanded clone.

TRBJ2-1 TRBV18 15 - - CASSPPYPPINEQFF TGTGCCAGCTCACCACCGTACCCCCCAATCAATGAGCAGTTCTTC
TRBJ2-1 TRBV6-6 12 - once CASSYGDNEQFF TGTGCCAGCAGTTACGGGGACAATGAGCAGTTCTTC
TRBJ1-1 TRBV6-5 12 - - CASSNEGAEAFF TGTGCCAGCAGCAACGAGGGTGCTGAAGCTTTCTTT
TRBJ2-5 TRBV27 13 - - CASSQLMRGTQYF TGTGCCAGCTCCCAGCTCATGCGGGGGACCCAGTACTTC
TRBJ1-4 TRBV5-4 14 - - CASSSGQINEKLFF TGTGCCAGCAGCTCCGGACAGATTAATGAAAAACTGTTTTTT
TRBJ2-7 TRBV6-1 17 - - CASSVNRASPSSYEQYF TGTGCCAGCAGTGTCAACAGGGCGTCCCCAAGTTCCTACGAGCAGTACTTC
TRBJ2-3 TRBV19 15 TRBD2 - CASSIQLAERDTQYF TGTGCCAGTAGTATTCAGCTAGCGGAGCGAGATACGCAGTATTTT
TRBJ2-3 TRBV5-1 12 - - CASSGQFDTQYF TGCGCCAGCAGCGGACAGTTCGATACGCAGTATTTT
TRBJ2-1 TRBV19 17 TRBD2 - CASSGLAGSSSYNEQFF TGTGCCAGTAGCGGACTAGCGGGATCGAGCTCCTACAATGAGCAGTTCTTC
TRBJ2-7 TRBV2 13 TRBD2 - CASSASGSYEQYF TGTGCCAGCAGTGCTAGCGGGAGTTACGAGCAGTACTTC
TRBJ2-7 TRBV21-1 17 - - CASSHSIDSPRSYEQYF TGTGCCAGCAGCCATTCCATAGACAGTCCACGATCCTACGAGCAGTACTTC
TRBJ1-1 TRBV10-1 13 - - CASRQGVNTEAFF TGCGCCAGCAGACAGGGAGTCAACACTGAAGCTTTCTTT
TRBJ2-7 TRBV4-2 14 - - CASSQDPGPYEQYF TGTGCCAGCAGCCAAGACCCCGGTCCTTACGAGCAGTACTTC
TRBJ2-3 TRBV6-5 14 TRBD2 - CASRPGLPTDTQYF TGTGCCAGCAGGCCGGGACTACCCACAGATACGCAGTATTTT
TRBJ1-1 TRBV5-1 15 TRBD1 - CASSLTGDGGTEAFF TGCGCCAGCAGCTTGACAGGGGATGGAGGCACTGAAGCTTTCTTT
TRBJ1-2 TRBV6-6 11 - - CASGEVYGYTF TGTGCCAGCGGCGAGGTGTATGGCTACACCTTC
TRBJ2-1 TRBV6-5 11 - once CASKTYNEQFF TGTGCCAGCAAGACTTACAATGAGCAGTTCTTC
TRBJ2-7 TRBV7-2 11 - few CASRGQVEQYF TGTGCCAGCAGGGGACAAGTCGAGCAGTACTTC
TRBJ2-2 TRBV7-9 15 - - CATTRREENTGELFF TGTGCCACCACCCGGAGGGAGGAAAACACCGGGGAGCTGTTTTTT
TRBJ2-2 TRBV29-1 14 TRBD2 - CSGVTSGITGELFF TGCAGCGGGGTGACTAGCGGGATTACCGGGGAGCTGTTTTTT
TRBJ2-3 TRBV6-5 13 - - CASRLEGTDTQYF TGTGCCTCCAGACTAGAGGGCACAGATACGCAGTATTTT
TRBJ2-3 TRBV5-1 14 TRBD1 - CASSRGQGADTQYF TGCGCCAGCAGCCGGGGACAGGGGGCAGATACGCAGTATTTT
TRBJ2-2 TRBV9 16 TRBD1 - CASSVGQGAVTGELFF TGTGCCAGCAGCGTAGGACAGGGGGCGGTGACCGGGGAGCTGTTTTTT
TRBJ2-7 TRBV28 15 - - CASSLVEGRDYEQYF TGTGCCAGCAGTTTGGTAGAAGGGAGAGACTACGAGCAGTACTTC
TRBJ2-1 TRBV19 13 TRBD2 - CASSIRGDNEQFF TGTGCCAGTAGTATCCGGGGGGATAATGAGCAGTTCTTC
TRBJ2-6 TRBV7-8 17 - - CASSLAIITSGANVLTF TGTGCCAGCAGCTTAGCGATTATAACCTCTGGGGCCAACGTCCTGACTTTC